This is a list of T cell receptor beta chains from one sample in a study of PD-L1 blockade in urothelial cancer. Sequenced by immunoSEQ multiplex PCR; TCRdb stores in-frame clones only, minus some. The sample yields around 86,000 clones, 85% seen once. The sequencing here drew on PBMCs, taken around atezolizumab (anti-PD-L1) treatment. Receptor source: a man aged 40-50 years with urothelial cancer. The CDR3 runs from the conserved cysteine through the conserved F or W. The order of the fields is CDR3 protein, CDR3 DNA, clone size, D gene, V gene, J gene. A D gene is named only where the DNA matches it firmly. Some rows mark clone size as missing; the rest say once, few, many or name a class of expanded clone.

CDR3: CAISELGTVLSTEAFF
DNA: TGTGCCATCAGTGAGTTGGGGACAGTCCTATCCACTGAAGCTTTCTTT
size: few
D: TRBD1
V: TRBV10-3
J: TRBJ1-1

CDR3: CASSPNRGMAHEQYF
DNA: TGTGCCAGCTCACCAAATAGAGGGATGGCCCACGAGCAGTACTTC
size: NA
D: NA
V: TRBV18
J: TRBJ2-7

CDR3: CASSAGQLNTEAFF
DNA: TGTGCCAGCAGTGCAGGACAGCTGAACACTGAAGCTTTCTTT
size: NA
D: NA
V: TRBV6-5
J: TRBJ1-1

CDR3: CASSKGGQGVPQHF
DNA: TGTGCCAGCAGCAAAGGGGGGCAGGGGGTGCCCCAGCATTTT
size: NA
D: TRBD1
V: TRBV9
J: TRBJ1-5

CDR3: CASSQDPRLAASTGELFF
DNA: TGTGCCAGCAGCCAAGATCCCCGGCTAGCGGCAAGCACCGGGGAGCTGTTTTTT
size: once
D: TRBD2
V: TRBV4-2
J: TRBJ2-2

CDR3: CASSRHEGLAGFDEQYF
DNA: TGTGCCAGCAGCAGACACGAGGGACTAGCGGGATTCGACGAGCAGTACTTC
size: few
D: TRBD2
V: TRBV9
J: TRBJ2-7

CDR3: CASSPRTGRDTQYF
DNA: TGCGCCAGCAGCCCTAGGACAGGGAGGGATACGCAGTATTTT
size: NA
D: TRBD1
V: TRBV5-1
J: TRBJ2-3

CDR3: CAGRESPSGTQYF
DNA: TGTGCCGGGCGGGAGTCCCCGAGTGGGACCCAGTACTTC
size: NA
D: TRBD2
V: TRBV2
J: TRBJ2-5

CDR3: CSVETSFLGTQYF
DNA: TGCAGCGTTGAAACTAGTTTCTTAGGGACCCAGTACTTC
size: NA
D: NA
V: TRBV29-1
J: TRBJ2-5

CDR3: CASSTRGFVRNTIYF
DNA: TGTGCCAGCAGCACCCGGGGGTTCGTTAGAAACACCATATATTTT
size: NA
D: NA
V: TRBV5-6
J: TRBJ1-3

CDR3: CSVEDRDPNQPQHF
DNA: TGCAGCGTTGAAGACCGAGATCCCAATCAGCCCCAGCATTTT
size: NA
D: NA
V: TRBV29-1
J: TRBJ1-5

CDR3: CASSTQGGMGGNEQFF
DNA: TGTGCCAGCAGCACCCAGGGCGGTATGGGGGGCAATGAGCAGTTCTTC
size: once
D: NA
V: TRBV9
J: TRBJ2-1

CDR3: CASTLTVSYNEQFF
DNA: TGTGCCAGCACCCTGACAGTCTCCTACAATGAGCAGTTCTTC
size: NA
D: NA
V: TRBV7-8
J: TRBJ2-1

CDR3: CASSLAGEPPYEQYF
DNA: TGTGCCAGCAGTCTGGCCGGGGAACCACCCTACGAGCAGTACTTC
size: NA
D: NA
V: TRBV28
J: TRBJ2-7

CDR3: CASRSTSGTPYEQYF
DNA: TGTGCCAGCAGATCTACTAGCGGAACCCCCTACGAGCAGTACTTC
size: NA
D: TRBD2
V: TRBV28
J: TRBJ2-7

CDR3: CASSFGSGRFAEQFF
DNA: TGCGCCAGCAGCTTCGGTAGCGGGAGGTTTGCTGAGCAGTTCTTC
size: NA
D: TRBD2
V: TRBV5-1
J: TRBJ2-1